A single sample is the source of the 30 T cell receptor beta chains below, sequenced in a study of T cell repertoires and Cas9 in healthy adults. The assay was immunoSEQ multiplex PCR, and TCRdb's table has in-frame clones only and misses some. The sample holds around 23,000 clones, around 92% seen once. Sequenced material: CD4+ effector T cells (CD127+, CD25-, CD137-, CD154-) from PBMCs; culture status not recorded. The receptors were sampled from a human donor in good health.

The chain combines TRBV7-2 with TRBJ2-2; D is undetermined. Trimming took off 4 bases at V and 2 bases at J, with 8 bases between the two ends. The CDR3 is 14 amino acids. CDR1 and CDR2 from the germline V gene are SGHTA and FQGNSA. The CDR3 DNA reads TGTGCCAGCAGCTCCGCCTTTAACACCGGGGAGCTGTTTTTT. The encoded protein is CASSSAFNTGELFF.

V and J are TRBV5-6 and TRBJ1-5; weak D call: TRBD1 (5 bases). This CDR3 contains 17 residues. Germline V gene lookup returns CDR1 SGHDT and CDR2 YYEEEE. The V end was cut by 0 bases, the J end by 6 bases, with 19 bases between. The chain's CDR3 is CASSLVSGQARAQPQHF. In nucleotides, the CDR3 is TGTGCCAGCAGCTTGGTTTCGGGGCAAGCGAGGGCTCAGCCCCAGCATTTT.

This chain links TRBV10-3 with TRBJ1-2; 11 bases align to TRBD1. The ends lost 0 bases at V and 5 bases at J; junction bases unmatched: 2. The CDR3 is 15 amino acids. Germline loops: CDR1 ENHRY, CDR2 SYGVKD. As DNA, the CDR3 is TGTGCCATCAGTGAGTCCCGGGACAGGGGGTATGGCTACACCTTC. Translation: CAISESRDRGYGYTF.

V usage is TRBV2 and J usage is TRBJ1-2, with TRBD1 identical over 9 bases. CDR3 length equals 13 residues. Germline lookup yields CDR1 SNHLY and CDR2 FYNNEI. CDR3 DNA: TGTGCTGGCGGACAGGGGTATGAGTATGGCTACACCTTC. Its translation is CAGGQGYEYGYTF.

The chain has TRBV11-2 and TRBJ2-7; TRBD1 agrees at 10 bases. The germline CDR1 and CDR2 sequences are SGHAT and FQNNGV. The CDR3 is 14 residues long. V trimming: 5 bases; J trimming: 4 bases; junction bases outside the gene matches: 5. The CDR3 reads CASSQRTGGYEQYV. DNA for the CDR3: TGTGCCAGCAGCCAACGGACAGGGGGGTACGAGCAGTACGTC.

The chain couples TRBV11-3 to TRBJ2-3, with D possibly being TRBD2 (5 bases). CDR1 and CDR2 (germline): SGHNT, YENEEA. The V gene lost 0 bases and the J gene lost 5 bases, with 6 bases spanning the gap. The CDR3 sequence is 13 residues long. The CDR3 spells CASSLDRGDTQYF. The CDR3 DNA sequence: TGTGCCAGCAGCTTAGATCGGGGAGATACGCAGTATTTT.

CDR3 residues: CASSKYQETQYF. For the CDR3, the DNA is TGTGCCAGCAGCAAGTACCAAGAGACCCAGTACTTC. V gene TRBV7-2 combines with J gene TRBJ2-5, with D uncertain. Per germline, CDR1 SGHTA and CDR2 FQGNSA. V lost 5 bases and J lost 0, with 4 bases in between. CDR3 length: 12 residues.

The chain uses TRBV11-3 and TRBJ2-7; D is undetermined. CDR1 is SGHNT, CDR2 YENEEA, per germline. This CDR3 comprises 13 residues. Trimming removed 3 bases from V and 2 bases from J, with 8 bases in between. Here the CDR3 DNA reads TGTGCCAGCAGCTTCGAGCCCCCCTACGAGCAGTACTTC. Amino acid sequence: CASSFEPPYEQYF.

The V and J genes are TRBV2 and TRBJ1-1; D might be TRBD1 (5 bases). In germline, CDR1 is SNHLY, CDR2 FYNNEI. V was trimmed by 1 base and J by 13 bases, leaving 10 bases between them. The CDR3 runs to 11 residues. The CDR3 region is CASSEGGKGFF. The CDR3 DNA sequence: TGTGCCAGCAGTGAAGGGGGGAAAGGTTTCTTT.

This clone showed up just once. This chain links TRBV10-3 with TRBJ2-7, with unresolved D. V was shortened by 3 bases and J by 3 bases, with 15 bases between the two germline ends. The CDR3 contains 15 residues. Germline CDR1 reads ENHRY; CDR2 reads SYGVKD. This chain's CDR3 is CAISDGGIVLYEQYV. In DNA form, the CDR3 reads TGTGCCATCAGTGATGGTGGGATCGTTCTCTACGAGCAGTACGTC.

This rearrangement joins TRBV7-3 to TRBJ2-2; D not resolved. Trimming took off 3 bases at V and 6 bases at J, with 8 bases between the two ends. CDR1 and CDR2 from the germline V gene are SGHTA and FQGTGA. The CDR3 is 13 residues long. This CDR3 reads CASSFLGAGELFF. Here the CDR3 DNA reads TGTGCCAGCAGCTTCCTGGGCGCCGGGGAGCTGTTTTTT.

This chain joins TRBV5-1 and TRBJ1-1, with a tentative D call TRBD1 (5 bases). V lost 2 bases to trimming and J lost 1 base, with 9 bases between them. Per germline, CDR1 SGHRS and CDR2 YFSETQ. The CDR3 is 14 amino acids. CDR3 DNA sequence: TGCGCCAGCAGCTTCTCCGACAGGAACACTGAAGCTTTCTTT. It codes for CASSFSDRNTEAFF.

V usage is TRBV23-1 and J usage is TRBJ1-5; D ambiguous. TRBV23-1 is assigned to the ORF class and has an uncertain function. The CDR3 contains 16 residues. Trimming left V 4 bases short and J 0 bases short, with 13 bases between. In nucleotides, the CDR3 is TGCGCCAGCAGTCCCACGGAAGAGTATAGCAATCAGCCCCAGCATTTT. Amino acid sequence: CASSPTEEYSNQPQHF.

This chain connects TRBV6-4 to TRBJ2-7; no clear D. V was cut by 7 bases and J by 4 bases, with 14 bases left in between. The CDR3 consists of 13 residues. CDR1 and CDR2 from the germline V gene are MRHNA and SNTAGT. CDR3 bases: TGTGCCAGCACTTTTTCTGAGATTTACGAGCAGTACGTC. This sequence encodes CASTFSEIYEQYV.

The rearrangement uses TRBV19 and TRBJ2-1; D gene ambiguous. Germline assignment: CDR1 LNHDA and CDR2 SQIVND (reference sequence). The length of the CDR3 is 15 residues. V was cut by 10 bases and J by 6 bases, with 22 bases left in between. The CDR3 nucleotides are TGTGCCACCAGAAATCCGGGCCCAAGAAGCAATGAGCAGTTCTTC. Its protein product is CATRNPGPRSNEQFF.

The rearrangement uses TRBV4-3 and TRBJ2-2, with D uncertain. The CDR3 has 13 residues. V shed 0 bases and J shed 6 bases, with 5 bases lying between them. Germline V gene data show CDR1 as LGHNA and CDR2 as YSLEER. DNA of the CDR3: TGCGCCAGCAGCCAAGAGGAATCCGGGGAGCTGTTTTTT. Protein: CASSQEESGELFF.

Only one count was recorded for this clone. This chain links TRBV10-3 with TRBJ1-4, with 8 positions matching TRBD1. V lost 6 bases and J lost 6; bases outside the gene matches: 12. Per the germline V gene, CDR1 is ENHRY and CDR2 is SYGVKD. The CDR3 runs to 16 residues. The CDR3 coding sequence is TGTGCCATCAGAGCAAATTTTGGACAGGGTGATGAAAAACTGTTTTTT. Translated, it gives CAIRANFGQGDEKLFF.

This clone was recorded once. The V call is TRBV7-2, the J call TRBJ1-6, with unresolved D. This CDR3 region has 13 residues. In germline, CDR1 is SGHTA, CDR2 FQGNSA. The V gene lost 6 bases and the J gene lost 8 bases, with 11 bases spanning the gap. CDR3: CASSRVWDSPLHF. CDR3 coding DNA: TGTGCCAGCAGTCGGGTTTGGGATTCACCCCTCCACTTT.

The rearrangement joins TRBV7-9 to TRBJ1-1; TRBD1 is a possible D gene (6 bases). The length of the CDR3 is 14 residues. Germline CDR1 SEHNR, CDR2 FQNEAQ (reference sequence). V was cut by 3 bases and J by 7 bases, with 15 bases left in between. CDR3 loop: CASSLGAGWDEAFF. DNA for the CDR3: TGTGCCAGCAGCTTGGGGGCGGGGTGGGATGAAGCTTTCTTT.

The chain links TRBV19 to TRBJ2-7; 9 bases map to TRBD1. The CDR3 is 13 amino acids. J gave up 5 bases and V 3 bases, and 2 bases lay outside the gene matches. In germline, CDR1 is LNHDA, CDR2 SQIVND (reference sequence). The CDR3 DNA sequence: TGTGCCAGTAGTATGGGACAGGGCGACGAGCAGTACTTC. Its protein is CASSMGQGDEQYF.

The genes are TRBV6-1 and TRBJ1-4, with unresolved D. Germline lookup yields CDR1 MNHNS and CDR2 SASEGT. Trimming cost V 6 bases and J 5 bases, with 13 bases left between them. The length of the CDR3 is 14 residues. The CDR3 sequence: CASSAWGDNEKLFF. Here the CDR3 DNA reads TGTGCCAGCAGCGCATGGGGTGACAATGAAAAACTGTTTTTT.

This chain joins TRBV7-9 and TRBJ1-1, with a tentative D call TRBD1 (5 bases). CDR3 length: 15 residues. Trimming left V 3 bases short and J 6 bases short, with 17 bases between. CDR1 and CDR2 from the germline V gene are SEHNR and FQNEAQ (reference sequence). This CDR3 is CASSFGGSLVSEAFF. The DNA for the CDR3 is TGTGCCAGCAGCTTCGGGGGTAGTCTGGTCTCTGAAGCTTTCTTT.

The chain employs TRBV19 and TRBJ1-1; 7 nucleotides align to TRBD1. The length of the CDR3 is 14 residues. Per the germline V gene, CDR1 is LNHDA and CDR2 is SQIVND (reference sequence). V shed 4 bases and J 2 bases; nucleotides not matched to a gene: 4. The CDR3 DNA sequence: TGTGCCAGTAGTAAACAGGGGTTAAACACTGAAGCTTTCTTT. Amino acids: CASSKQGLNTEAFF.

This rearrangement joins TRBV11-3 to TRBJ2-7; possibly TRBD2 for D (5 bases). Trimming removed 1 base from V and 3 bases from J, with 13 bases in between. Germline lookup yields CDR1 SGHNT and CDR2 YENEEA. The CDR3 covers 15 residues. The CDR3 DNA reads TGTGCCAGCAGCTTAGGAGGGTTGGGGAACTACGAGCAGTACTTC. It is translated as CASSLGGLGNYEQYF.

This clone was seen a handful of times. V is TRBV7-9 and J is TRBJ1-3; D unresolved. V dropped 10 bases and J dropped 2 bases, with 18 bases sitting between them. The CDR3 length is 15 residues. Germline V gene sequence: CDR1 SEHNR, CDR2 FQNEAQ (reference sequence). The chain's CDR3 is CATSRGSVTGNTIYF. CDR3 sequence (DNA): TGTGCCACCTCAAGAGGGTCGGTTACTGGAAACACCATATATTTT.

V gene TRBV4-2 combines with J gene TRBJ2-2; 10 bases map to TRBD1. Germline-derived CDR1 and CDR2 are LGHNA and YNFKEQ. The CDR3 has 16 amino acids. V was pared by 4 bases and J by 7 bases, with 9 bases of the junction left unmatched. The CDR3: CASSPRTDRGGGELFF. The CDR3 DNA is TGTGCCAGCAGCCCCCGAACGGACAGGGGGGGCGGGGAGCTGTTTTTT.

This chain connects TRBV12-5 to TRBJ2-2; the match to TRBD2 covers 8 bases. The CDR3 covers 16 residues. Per the germline V gene, CDR1 is LGHNT and CDR2 is FRNRAP. The J segment lost 6 bases and the V segment lost 2 bases, leaving 8 bases of the junction unmatched. The CDR3 bases are TGTGCTAGTGGTTTGCCGCCGGGACTAGAATCCGGGGAGCTGTTTTTT. Translated: CASGLPPGLESGELFF.

This chain joins TRBV6-1 and TRBJ2-2; D uncertain. The CDR3 contains 14 residues. CDR1 and CDR2 from the germline V gene are MNHNS and SASEGT. The V and J ends lost 6 bases and 2 bases respectively, with 10 bases between them. The CDR3 region is CASRKEINTGELFF. The CDR3 coding sequence is TGTGCCAGCAGGAAGGAGATCAACACCGGGGAGCTGTTTTTT.

This chain connects TRBV25-1 to TRBJ2-7; D is unclear. From germline, CDR1 is MGHDK and CDR2 SYGVNS. The V end lost 5 bases, the J end lost 2 bases, and 10 bases lay between the germline ends. The CDR3 sequence is 13 residues long. The CDR3 sequence: CASSPEIPYEQYF. The CDR3 DNA reads as TGTGCCAGCAGTCCCGAAATACCCTACGAGCAGTACTTC.

Remarks on this clone: The junction shows a germline mismatch at one end, possibly a read error. This chain links TRBV2 with TRBJ1-6; 8 bases are shared with TRBD1. The length of the CDR3 is 15 residues. CDR1 and CDR2 (germline): SNHLY, FYNNEI. CDR3 nucleotides: TGTGCCAGCATTGAAGACAGGGGCTTCAATTCACCCCTCCACTTT. Encoded protein: CASIEDRGFNSPLHF.